The entry that follows covers one TCR beta chain sequence. Its target is not known. The sample comes from a study of cytomegalovirus exposure and HLA in healthy donors. Points from the study as a whole: A link between a missense DCLRE1C variant and TCR beta V- and J-gene trimming emerged from a later analysis.

Vbeta (60) and Jbeta (13) primers were used in the PCR. Original analysis: Unique TCR beta chains totaled roughly 80 million in a later count, with some 10 million of them shared. Produced via immunoSEQ multiplex PCR; TCRdb's table is partial and in-frame only. From that table come the V and J calls and clone size; the DNA was used to work out D and trimming. The sample lists 170,000 or so clones, over 70% seen once, with 3.1% in the top ten. The CDR3 runs to 13 residues. V gave up 6 bases and J gave up 1 base, with 10 bases separating them. Germline values: CDR1 GTSNPN, CDR2 SVGIG (reference sequence).

The chain recombines TRBV30 with TRBJ1-3; no clear D. This TCR derives from a woman in her fifties or sixties in good health and CMV-seropositive. The sequenced sample consisted of PBMCs. DNA for the CDR3: TGTGCCTGCGCCGGGGATTCTGGAAACACCATATATTTT. Its protein product is CACAGDSGNTIYF.